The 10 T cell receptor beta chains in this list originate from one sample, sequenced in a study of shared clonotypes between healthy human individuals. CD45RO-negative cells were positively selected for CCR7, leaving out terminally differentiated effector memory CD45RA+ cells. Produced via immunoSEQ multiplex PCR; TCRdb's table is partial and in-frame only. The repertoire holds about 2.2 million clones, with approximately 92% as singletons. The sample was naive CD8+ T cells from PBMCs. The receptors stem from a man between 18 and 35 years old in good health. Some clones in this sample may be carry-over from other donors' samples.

The CDR3 protein is CASSLWGRGTDTQYF. The CDR3 DNA sequence: TGTGCCAGCAGCCTTTGGGGCAGGGGCACAGATACGCAGTATTTT. The chain joins TRBV7-6 to TRBJ2-3, with D perhaps matching TRBD1 (5 bases). Germline lookup yields CDR1 SGHVS and CDR2 FNYEAQ. V dropped 5 bases and J dropped 1 base, with 13 bases sitting between them. The CDR3 is made up of 15 amino acids.

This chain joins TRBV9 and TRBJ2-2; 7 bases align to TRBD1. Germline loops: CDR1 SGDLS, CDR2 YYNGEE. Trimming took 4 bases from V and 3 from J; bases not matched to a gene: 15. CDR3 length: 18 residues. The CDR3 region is CASSLPSGTDKHTGELFF. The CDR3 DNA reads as TGTGCCAGCAGCCTCCCGTCGGGGACAGATAAACACACCGGGGAGCTGTTTTTT.

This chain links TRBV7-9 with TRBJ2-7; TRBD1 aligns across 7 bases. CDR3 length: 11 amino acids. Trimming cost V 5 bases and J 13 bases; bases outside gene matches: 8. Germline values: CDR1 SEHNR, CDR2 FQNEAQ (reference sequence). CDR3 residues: CASSHGQEFYF. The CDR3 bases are TGTGCCAGCAGCCATGGACAGGAATTCTACTTC.

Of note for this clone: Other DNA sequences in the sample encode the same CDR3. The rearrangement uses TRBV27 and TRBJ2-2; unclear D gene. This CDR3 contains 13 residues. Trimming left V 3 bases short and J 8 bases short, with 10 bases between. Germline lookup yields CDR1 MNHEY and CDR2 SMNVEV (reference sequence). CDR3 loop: CASSLSDGGELFF. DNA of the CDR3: TGTGCCAGCAGTTTGAGCGATGGGGGGGAGCTGTTTTTT.

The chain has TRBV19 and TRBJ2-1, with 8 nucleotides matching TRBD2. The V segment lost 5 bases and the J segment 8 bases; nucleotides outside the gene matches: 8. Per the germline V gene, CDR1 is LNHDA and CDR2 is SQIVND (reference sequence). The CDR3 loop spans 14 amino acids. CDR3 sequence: CASSWSGRRDEQFF. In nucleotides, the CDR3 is TGTGCCAGTAGTTGGAGCGGGAGAAGGGATGAGCAGTTCTTC. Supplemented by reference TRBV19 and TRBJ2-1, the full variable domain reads DGGITQSPKYLFRKEGQNVTLSCEQNLNHDAMYWYRQDPGQGLRLIYYSQIVNDFQKGDIAEGYSVSREKKESFPLTVTSAQKNPTAFYLCASSWSGRRDEQFFGPGTRLTVL.

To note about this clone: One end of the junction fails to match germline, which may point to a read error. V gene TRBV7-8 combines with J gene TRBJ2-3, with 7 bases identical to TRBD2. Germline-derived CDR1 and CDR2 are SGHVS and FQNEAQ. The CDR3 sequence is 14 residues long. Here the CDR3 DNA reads TGTGCCAGCCACACCTTGACTAGCATAGATACGCAGTATTTT. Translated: CASHTLTSIDTQYF.

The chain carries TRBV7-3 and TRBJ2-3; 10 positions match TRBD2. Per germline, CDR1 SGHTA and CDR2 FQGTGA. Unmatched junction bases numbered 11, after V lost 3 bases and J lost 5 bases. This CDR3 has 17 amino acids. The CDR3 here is CASSLSPSGSLKDTQYF. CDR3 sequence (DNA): TGTGCCAGCAGCTTGTCCCCTAGCGGGAGTTTGAAAGATACGCAGTATTTT.

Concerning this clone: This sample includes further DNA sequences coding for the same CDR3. The CDR3 region is CASRQGADYGYTF. Written as DNA, the CDR3 is TGTGCCAGCAGACAGGGGGCCGACTATGGCTACACCTTC. The chain recombines TRBV27 with TRBJ1-2; TRBD1 aligns across 9 bases. Trimming took 6 bases from V and 3 from J; bases not matched to a gene: 2. CDR1 is MNHEY and CDR2 is SMNVEV in the germline V gene (reference sequence). The CDR3 consists of 13 residues.

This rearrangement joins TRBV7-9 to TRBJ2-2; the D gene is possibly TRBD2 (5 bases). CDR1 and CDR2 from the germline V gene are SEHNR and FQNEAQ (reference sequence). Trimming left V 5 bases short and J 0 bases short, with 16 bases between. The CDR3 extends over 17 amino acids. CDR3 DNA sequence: TGTGCCAGCAGCCCGAGCAAGGGAGCGCCGAACACCGGGGAGCTGTTTTTT. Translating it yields CASSPSKGAPNTGELFF.

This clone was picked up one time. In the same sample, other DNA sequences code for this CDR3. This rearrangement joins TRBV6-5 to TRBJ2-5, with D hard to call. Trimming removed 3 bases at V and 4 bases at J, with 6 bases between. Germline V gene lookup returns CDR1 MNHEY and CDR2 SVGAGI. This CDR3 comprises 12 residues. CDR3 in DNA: TGTGCCAGCAGTTATACCGGAGAGACCCAGTACTTC. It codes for CASSYTGETQYF.